Presented here are 20 T cell receptor beta chains from one specimen sequenced in a study of T cells after yellow fever vaccination. TCRdb passed the 5' RACE reads through MiXCR, listing each CDR3 protein once. Found here are some 120,000 distinct CDR3 sequences, roughly 15% of them singletons; the top ten hold roughly 47%. The sample here was CD8+ T cells sorted from PBMCs, taken 5 days after the yellow fever booster vaccination. The origin of the receptors is a man aged 18 to 29 who received the YFV17D yellow fever vaccine.

This clonotype occurred a few times. The V gene is TRBV7-8, the J gene TRBJ1-5; D is unclear. The V and J ends lost 5 bases and 2 bases respectively, with 10 bases between them. Germline V lookup: CDR1 SGHVS, CDR2 FQNEAQ. The CDR3 runs 14 residues. The CDR3 sequence is CASSRDWGNQPQHF. CDR3 DNA: TGTGCCAGCAGCCGGGATTGGGGCAATCAGCCCCAGCATTTT.

The chain joins TRBV3-1 to TRBJ1-4; 8 bases agree with TRBD1. The CDR3 is 17 amino acids. Trimming at V came to 3 bases and at J to 8 bases, leaving 14 bases not matched to a gene. From germline, CDR1 is LGHDT and CDR2 YNNKEL (reference sequence). DNA for the CDR3: TGTGCCAGCAGCCAGTTCGCGACAGGGGCTACGAGGGAAAAACTGTTTTTT. Its translation is CASSQFATGATREKLFF.

This clonotype appeared a single time. The chain is built from TRBV7-9 and TRBJ1-5; no firm D call. Trimming pared 5 bases from V and 5 bases from J, leaving 10 bases between. The CDR3 is 13 amino acids. Germline V lookup: CDR1 SEHNR, CDR2 FQNEAQ (reference sequence). CDR3 region: CASSPPLHQPQHF. Here the CDR3 DNA reads TGTGCCAGCAGCCCCCCTCTCCATCAGCCCCAGCATTTT.

This clonotype was counted only a few times. The V and J genes are TRBV4-2 and TRBJ1-5, with 7 bases lining up with TRBD1. This CDR3 is 16 amino acids long. V was clipped by 0 bases and J by 7 bases; unmatched bases: 9. Germline values: CDR1 LGHNA, CDR2 YNFKEQ. The CDR3 protein is CASSQDVGGVGQPQHF. The CDR3 DNA sequence: TGTGCCAGCAGCCAAGATGTAGGGGGCGTCGGACAGCCCCAGCATTTT.

The sample holds a few counts of this clonotype. The chain employs TRBV19 and TRBJ2-7; D gene unclear. The CDR3 totals 11 residues. The V gene lost 5 bases and the J gene lost 4 bases, with 6 bases spanning the gap. Germline V gene lookup returns CDR1 LNHDA and CDR2 SQIVND (reference sequence). The CDR3 here is CASSSLYEQYF. CDR3 DNA sequence: TGTGCCAGTAGTTCGTTGTACGAGCAGTACTTC.

This clonotype has only a few counts. CDR3 sequence: CATSRAGGRGQWETQYF. The DNA of the CDR3 is TGTGCCACCAGCAGAGCTGGGGGCAGGGGGCAGTGGGAGACCCAGTACTTC. The rearrangement links TRBV15 to TRBJ2-5, with TRBD1 matching 8 bases. The germline V gene has CDR1 LNHNV and CDR2 YYDKDF (reference sequence). The CDR3 has 17 residues. J lost 5 bases, V lost 1 base, and 12 bases had no gene match.

The rearrangement joins TRBV10-3 to TRBJ1-4; 8 bases fit TRBD1. The V and J ends lost 5 bases and 1 base, in that order; junction bases with no gene match: 12. The germline V gene encodes CDR1 ENHRY and CDR2 SYGVKD. The CDR3 has 18 amino acids. CDR3 loop: CAISSGQGWFETNEKLFF. The CDR3 nucleotides read TGTGCCATCAGTTCCGGACAGGGATGGTTTGAAACTAATGAAAAACTGTTTTTT.

The chain is built from TRBV20-1 and TRBJ1-1, with TRBD1 matching 8 bases. This CDR3 is 16 amino acids long. In germline, CDR1 is DFQATT, CDR2 SNEGSKA (reference sequence). With V trimmed by 4 bases and J by 5 bases, 15 bases remained unmatched. CDR3 bases: TGCAGTGCTATTCATTTGGACAGGGTGGAGGGAACTGAAGCTTTCTTT. Translating it yields CSAIHLDRVEGTEAFF.

The chain joins TRBV12-3 or TRBV12-4 to TRBJ2-2; D is ambiguous. The V end was cut by 5 bases, the J end by 7 bases, with 14 bases between. The CDR3 is 14 amino acids. The CDR3 reads CASSLADSGGELFF. CDR3 coding DNA: TGTGCCAGCAGTCTTGCAGACTCGGGCGGGGAGCTGTTTTTT.

This chain joins TRBV10-3 and TRBJ2-2, with a weak D call TRBD2 (6 bases). With 1 base removed from V and 3 bases from J, the gap between germline ends came to 21 bases. This CDR3 region has 19 residues. Germline lookup yields CDR1 ENHRY and CDR2 SYGVKD. The CDR3 DNA follows: TGTGCCATCAGTGAGTTGTTCTTTCGGGGGACTGGCGACACCGGGGAGCTGTTTTTT. Translation gives CAISELFFRGTGDTGELFF.

This sequence joins TRBV28 and TRBJ1-4; D is unresolved. This CDR3 contains 15 residues. With 3 bases removed from V and 0 bases from J, the gap between germline ends came to 8 bases. Germline CDR1 is MDHEN and CDR2 is SYDVKM. CDR3: CASSFISATNEKLFF. The CDR3 DNA reads as TGTGCCAGCAGTTTTATCTCTGCAACTAATGAAAAACTGTTTTTT. The full variable domain, with the rest looked up from reference TRBV28 and TRBJ1-4, is DVKVTQSSRYLVKRTGEKVFLECVQDMDHENMFWYRQDPGLGLRLIYFSYDVKMKEKGDIPEGYSVSREKKERFSLILESASTNQTSMYLCASSFISATNEKLFFGSGTQLSVL.

This clonotype was found a few times. The genes are TRBV11-2 and TRBJ2-3; D is tentatively TRBD1 or TRBD2 (6 bases each). Germline V gene sequence: CDR1 SGHAT, CDR2 FQNNGV. The CDR3 extends over 16 amino acids. V was trimmed by 4 bases and J by 3 bases, leaving 17 bases between them. DNA of the CDR3: TGTGCCAGCAGCTGGGGGGCTAGGCCTAGGACAGATACGCAGTATTTT. Translated: CASSWGARPRTDTQYF.

The rearrangement links TRBV6-6 to TRBJ1-1; TRBD1 agrees at 11 bases. The V gene's germline CDR1 is MNHNY and CDR2 SVGAGI (reference sequence). The CDR3 runs to 13 residues. J gave up 4 bases and V 7 bases, and 2 bases lay outside the gene matches. CDR3 in DNA: TGTGCCAGCACCGGGACAGGGGGCACTGAAGCTTTCTTT. Translating it yields CASTGTGGTEAFF.

The V and J genes are TRBV7-9 and TRBJ2-7, with D possibly being TRBD1 or TRBD2 (5 bases each). The CDR3 is made up of 13 amino acids. CDR1 SEHNR and CDR2 FQNEAQ come from the germline V gene (reference sequence). V lost 5 bases and J 3 bases, leaving 11 bases between the germline ends. CDR3 residues: CASSPRDGYEQYV. In nucleotides, the CDR3 is TGTGCCAGCAGCCCCAGGGACGGCTACGAGCAGTACGTC.

The chain uses TRBV5-5 and TRBJ2-1; no clear D gene. Germline loops: CDR1 SGHKS, CDR2 YYEKEE (reference sequence). V was shortened by 0 bases and J by 6 bases, with 13 bases between the two germline ends. This CDR3 comprises 15 residues. CDR3 nucleotide sequence: TGTGCCAGCAGCTTGGCCGATGGTTGGGGCAATGAGCAGTTCTTC. Translation: CASSLADGWGNEQFF. The variable domain in full, completed from reference TRBV5-5 and TRBJ2-1, reads DAGVTQSPTHLIKTRGQQVTLRCSPISGHKSVSWYQQVLGQGPQFIFQYYEKEERGRGNFPDRFSARQFPNYSSELNVNALLLGDSALYLCASSLADGWGNEQFFGPGTRLTVL.

This clonotype has only a few counts. The chain recombines TRBV10-3 with TRBJ1-1; D remains ambiguous. The germline V and J ends were trimmed by 6 bases and 8 bases, with 16 bases remaining between them. This CDR3 spans 13 amino acids. Germline assignment: CDR1 ENHRY and CDR2 SYGVKD. The CDR3 coding sequence is TGTGCCATCAGCGGAGCCTATAAGTCGGAAGCTTTCTTT. This codes for CAISGAYKSEAFF.

This chain joins TRBV12-3 or TRBV12-4 and TRBJ2-3; 7 bases align to TRBD2. V gave up 6 bases and J gave up 5 bases; unmatched junction bases: 17. The length of the CDR3 is 17 residues. The DNA for the CDR3 is TGTGCCAGCAGCTCCTACCCGACTAGCCCTACGGGAGATACGCAGTATTTT. It encodes CASSSYPTSPTGDTQYF.

The rearrangement uses TRBV29-1 and TRBJ1-2; D unclear. CDR1 is SQVTM, CDR2 ANQGSEA, per germline. V was trimmed by 5 bases and J by 7 bases, leaving 8 bases between them. CDR3 length equals 10 residues. The CDR3 region has the DNA TGCAGCGTTAAGGATACTGGCTACACCTTC. It yields the protein CSVKDTGYTF.

This clonotype was counted a few times. The chain uses TRBV20-1 and TRBJ2-1; D might be TRBD1 (6 bases). Per the germline V gene, CDR1 is DFQATT and CDR2 is SNEGSKA (reference sequence). The CDR3 extends over 14 amino acids. The ends were cut back, 5 bases at V and 0 bases at J, with 11 bases in the middle. The CDR3 bases are TGCAGTGCTCAGGACAGCAGCTCCTACAATGAGCAGTTCTTC. Translation: CSAQDSSSYNEQFF.

This clonotype occurred a few times. The V call is TRBV7-9, the J call TRBJ1-2, with a weak D call TRBD1 (5 bases). Trimming removed 6 bases at V and 6 bases at J, with 20 bases between. Germline loops: CDR1 SEHNR, CDR2 FQNEAQ (reference sequence). CDR3 length: 15 residues. The CDR3 DNA is TGTGCCAGCAGACCCAACCTAGTCCCGGGGGATGGCTACACCTTC. Amino acids: CASRPNLVPGDGYTF. The complete variable domain, with remaining parts taken from reference TRBV7-9 and TRBJ1-2, reads DTGVSQNPRHKITKRGQNVTFRCDPISEHNRLYWYRQTLGQGPEFLTYFQNEAQLEKSRLLSDRFSAERPKGSFSTLEIQRTEQGDSAMYLCASRPNLVPGDGYTFGSGTRLTVV.